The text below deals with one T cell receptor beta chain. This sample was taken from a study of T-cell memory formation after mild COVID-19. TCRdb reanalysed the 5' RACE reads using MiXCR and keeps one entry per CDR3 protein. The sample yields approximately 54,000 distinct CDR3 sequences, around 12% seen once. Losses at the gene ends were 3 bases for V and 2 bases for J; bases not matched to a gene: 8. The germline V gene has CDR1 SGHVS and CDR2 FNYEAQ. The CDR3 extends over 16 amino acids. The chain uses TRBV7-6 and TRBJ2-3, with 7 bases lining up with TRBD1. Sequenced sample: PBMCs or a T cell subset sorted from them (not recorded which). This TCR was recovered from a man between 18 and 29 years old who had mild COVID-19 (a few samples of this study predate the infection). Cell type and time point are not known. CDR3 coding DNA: TGTGCCAGCAGCTTCCGACCAGGGGGTCTCACAGATACGCAGTATTTT. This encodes CASSFRPGGLTDTQYF.